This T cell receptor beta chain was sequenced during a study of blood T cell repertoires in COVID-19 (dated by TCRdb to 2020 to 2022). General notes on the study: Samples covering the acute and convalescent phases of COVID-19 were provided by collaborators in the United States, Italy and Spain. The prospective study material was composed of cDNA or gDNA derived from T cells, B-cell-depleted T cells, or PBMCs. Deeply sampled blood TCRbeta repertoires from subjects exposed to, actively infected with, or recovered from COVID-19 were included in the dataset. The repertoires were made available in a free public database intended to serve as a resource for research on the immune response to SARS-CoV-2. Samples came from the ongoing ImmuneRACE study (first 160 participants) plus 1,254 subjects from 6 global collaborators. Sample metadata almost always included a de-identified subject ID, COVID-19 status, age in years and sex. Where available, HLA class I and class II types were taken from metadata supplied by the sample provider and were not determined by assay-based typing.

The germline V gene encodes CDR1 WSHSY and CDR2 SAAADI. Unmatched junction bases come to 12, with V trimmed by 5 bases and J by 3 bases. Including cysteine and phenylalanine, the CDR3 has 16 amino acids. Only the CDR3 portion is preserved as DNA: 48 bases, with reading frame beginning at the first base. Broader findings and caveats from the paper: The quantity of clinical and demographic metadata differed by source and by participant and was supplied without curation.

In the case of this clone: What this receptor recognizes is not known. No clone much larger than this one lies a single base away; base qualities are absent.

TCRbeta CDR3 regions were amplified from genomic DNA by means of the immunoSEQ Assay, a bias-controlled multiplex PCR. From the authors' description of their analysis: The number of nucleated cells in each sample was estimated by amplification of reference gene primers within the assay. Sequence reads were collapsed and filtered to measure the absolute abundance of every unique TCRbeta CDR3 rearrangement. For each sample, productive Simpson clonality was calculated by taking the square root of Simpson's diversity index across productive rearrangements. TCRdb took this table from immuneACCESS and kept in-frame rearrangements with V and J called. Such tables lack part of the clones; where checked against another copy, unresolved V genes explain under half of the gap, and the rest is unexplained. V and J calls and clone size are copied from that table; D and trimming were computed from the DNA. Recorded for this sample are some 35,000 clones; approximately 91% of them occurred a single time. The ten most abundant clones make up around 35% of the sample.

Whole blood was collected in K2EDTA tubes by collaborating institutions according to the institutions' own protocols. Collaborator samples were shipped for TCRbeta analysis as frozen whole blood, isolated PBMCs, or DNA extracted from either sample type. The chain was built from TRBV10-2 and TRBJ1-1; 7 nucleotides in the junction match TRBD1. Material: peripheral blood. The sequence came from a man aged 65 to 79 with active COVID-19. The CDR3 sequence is CASSNNRGLKDTEAFF. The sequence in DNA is TGCGCCAGCAGTAATAACAGGGGACTCAAGGACACTGAAGCTTTCTTT.